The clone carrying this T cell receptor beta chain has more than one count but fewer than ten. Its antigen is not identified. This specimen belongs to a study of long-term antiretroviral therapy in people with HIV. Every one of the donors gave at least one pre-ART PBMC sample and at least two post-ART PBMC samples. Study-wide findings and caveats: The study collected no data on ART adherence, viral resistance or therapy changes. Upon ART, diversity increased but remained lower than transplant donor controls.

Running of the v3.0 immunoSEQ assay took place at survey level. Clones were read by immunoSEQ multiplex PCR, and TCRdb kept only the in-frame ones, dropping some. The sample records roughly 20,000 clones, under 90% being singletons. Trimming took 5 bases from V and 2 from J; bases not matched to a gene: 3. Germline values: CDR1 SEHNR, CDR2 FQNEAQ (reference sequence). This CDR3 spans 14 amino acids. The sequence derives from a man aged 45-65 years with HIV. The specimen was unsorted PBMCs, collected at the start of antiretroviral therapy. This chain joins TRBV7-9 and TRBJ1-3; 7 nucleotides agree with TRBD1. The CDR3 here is CASSRGQPGNTIYF. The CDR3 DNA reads TGTGCCAGCAGCCGGGGACAGCCTGGAAACACCATATATTTT.